What follows is one T cell receptor beta chain and its context. This sample is drawn from a study of cytomegalovirus exposure and HLA in healthy donors. CDR1 is SGHDT, CDR2 YYEEEE, per germline. V shed 1 base and J 2 bases; nucleotides not matched to a gene: 3. The CDR3 loop spans 14 amino acids. PCR involved 60 Vbeta and 13 Jbeta primers. Using immunoSEQ multiplex PCR, the repertoire was profiled, and TCRdb retains in-frame clones only, with some absent. This repertoire shows 150,000 or so clones, around three quarters found once; its top ten account for 4% to 4.5%. The specimen sequenced was PBMCs. The TCR comes from a woman aged 40 to 55 in good health and CMV-seronegative. This sequence joins TRBV5-6 and TRBJ2-7, with 7 bases lining up with TRBD2. CDR3 DNA sequence: TGTGCCAGCAGCTTGTGGGGGGGAACCTACGAGCAGTACTTC. This translates into CASSLWGGTYEQYF.